Detailed here is one T cell receptor beta chain. Trimming cost V 4 bases and J 1 base; bases outside gene matches: 3. Germline V gene sequence: CDR1 SGHRS, CDR2 YFSETQ. CDR3 length equals 15 residues. Only in-frame clones appear in the TCRdb table, and some are missing; sequencing was by immunoSEQ multiplex PCR. This repertoire shows roughly 140,000 clones, about nine tenths found once; its top ten account for about 0.7%. The entry originates in a study of cytomegalovirus exposure and HLA in healthy donors. Study in general: A subsequent analysis stated that the roughly 120 validation repertoires were run on the same platform as the roughly 670 first-cohort repertoires.

The receptor was isolated from a man in his late teens or twenties in good health and CMV-seronegative. The sequenced sample consisted of PBMCs. The J gene is TRBJ2-3, the V gene TRBV5-1; 10 positions agree with TRBD2. CDR3 sequence: CASSAGTSGTDTQYF. CDR3 nucleotide sequence: TGCGCCAGCAGCGCAGGGACTAGCGGCACAGATACGCAGTATTTT.